This T cell receptor (beta chain) was captured in a study of molecular identifiers for immune sequencing clone quantification. Study as a whole: Naive CD8 cell RNA, from 20,000 or 100,000 cells, was split five ways in replicates, with four sequenced. Study-wide results and caveats: In a background of about 1 million naive cells, spiked Jurkat TCR RNA from one cell was reportedly detectable.

A CD8+CD4-CCR7+CD45RA+ phenotype served as the sorting definition for naive CD8 T cells. MiXCR, run by TCRdb on the PCR reads, gives a single entry per CDR3 protein. The sample lists about 640,000 distinct CDR3 sequences, about 20% occurring once. For this clonotype: Its antigen is undetermined. A much larger clone differs from this one at a single base, so this may be a read error.

Losses at the gene ends were 6 bases for V and 0 bases for J; bases not matched to a gene: 10. The CDR3 runs 17 residues. The germline gives CDR1 MNHEY, CDR2 SMNVEV (reference sequence). This chain connects TRBV27 to TRBJ2-3; 9 bases are shared with TRBD2. This clonotype was obtained from a human donor in good health. Some libraries in this study had Jurkat cell RNA spiked in. The specimen was naive CD8+ T cells from blood, with Jurkat cell RNA spiked in. Subset here: FACS-sorted CD8+CD4-CCR7+CD45RA+ naive T cells. CDR3 sequence: CASSLLAGLPSTDTQYF. The CDR3 DNA sequence: TGTGCCAGCAGCCTTCTAGCGGGGCTTCCTAGCACAGATACGCAGTATTTT.